These T cell receptor beta chains were read from a single sample in a study of blood T cells in healthy people across ages. A single record per CDR3 protein comes from TCRdb applying MiXCR to the 5' RACE reads. The sample includes about a million distinct CDR3 sequences, roughly two fifths seen only once; the top ten take roughly 13%. The material sequenced was blood. The receptors stem from a man between 18 and 29 years old in good health. The CDR3 runs from the conserved cysteine through the conserved F or W. The D gene is left open where the match is weak. The size entry is marked missing in some rows and otherwise reads once, few, many or a size class.

clone size	V gene	J gene	D gene	CDR3 protein	CDR3 DNA
few	TRBV6-2/TRBV6-3	TRBJ1-5	-	CASSGSWGFGNQPQHF	TGTGCCAGCAGTGGATCGTGGGGCTTTGGCAATCAGCCCCAGCATTTT
-	TRBV18	TRBJ1-1	TRBD1	CASSRDRSYTEAFF	TGTGCCAGCTCCAGGGACAGGTCGTACACTGAAGCTTTCTTT
-	TRBV7-2	TRBJ2-5	TRBD1	CASGDPGQGDNEQYF	TGTGCCAGCGGCGATCCGGGACAGGGGGACAATGAGCAGTACTTC
-	TRBV20-1	TRBJ1-1	-	CSARDAGRVTTEAFF	TGCAGTGCTAGAGATGCGGGGAGGGTAACCACTGAAGCTTTCTTT
-	TRBV7-6	TRBJ2-1	-	CASSLFAGEDRAYDEQFF	TGTGCCAGCAGCTTATTCGCGGGGGAGGACAGGGCCTACGATGAGCAGTTCTTC
-	TRBV27	TRBJ1-6	-	CARHRGGSNSPLHF	TGTGCCAGACACCGAGGGGGTAGTAATTCACCCCTCCACTTT
few	TRBV27	TRBJ1-1	-	CASIRGRDMNTEAFF	TGTGCCAGCATCCGGGGGCGAGACATGAACACTGAAGCTTTCTTT
few	TRBV9	TRBJ2-3	-	CASSVSSSTDTQYF	TGTGCCAGCAGCGTTAGCAGTAGCACAGATACGCAGTATTTT
-	TRBV19	TRBJ2-5	-	CASAKGGRRETQYF	TGTGCCAGCGCTAAGGGGGGTCGCCGTGAGACCCAGTACTTC
-	TRBV29-1	TRBJ1-1	-	CSVVVQGNNTEAFF	TGCAGCGTTGTGGTCCAGGGGAATAACACTGAAGCTTTCTTT
many	TRBV6-5	TRBJ1-2	-	CASSRGLNYGYTF	TGTGCCAGCAGTCGGGGGCTAAACTATGGCTACACCTTC
-	TRBV7-2	TRBJ1-1	-	CASSSPGRGAEAFF	TGTGCCAGCAGCTCCCCAGGGAGGGGAGCTGAAGCTTTCTTT
few	TRBV7-9	TRBJ1-1	-	CASSSTTGTEAFF	TGTGCCAGCAGCTCTACTACGGGCACTGAAGCTTTCTTT
few	TRBV20-1	TRBJ1-2	-	CSVRRGGPGYGYTF	TGCAGTGTCAGGCGTGGGGGGCCCGGCTATGGCTACACCTTC
-	TRBV9	TRBJ2-5	TRBD2	CASSQRDSSGGQETQYF	TGTGCCAGCAGCCAAAGGGATAGTAGCGGGGGCCAAGAGACCCAGTACTTC
-	TRBV5-1	TRBJ1-2	-	CASSYENSDGYTF	TGCGCCAGCAGCTACGAAAACAGCGATGGCTACACCTTC
-	TRBV27	TRBJ1-2	TRBD1	CASSQEQGILNYGYTF	TGTGCCAGCAGTCAAGAACAGGGGATATTAAACTATGGCTACACCTTC
-	TRBV6-2/TRBV6-3	TRBJ1-1	-	CASSYSQGRAFF	TGTGCCAGCAGTTACTCGCAGGGTCGGGCTTTCTTT
few	TRBV10-3	TRBJ1-5	TRBD1	CAIRGQGDYQPQHF	TGTGCCATCAGGGGACAGGGGGATTATCAGCCCCAGCATTTT
-	TRBV3-1	TRBJ2-7	TRBD1	CASSLRGTGLVEQYF	TGTGCCAGCAGCCTTAGAGGGACAGGGCTTGTCGAGCAGTACTTC
once	TRBV20-1	TRBJ1-5	-	CSARVWGQGTNQPQHF	TGCAGTGCTAGAGTATGGGGGCAAGGAACCAATCAGCCCCAGCATTTT
-	TRBV7-2	TRBJ1-6	-	CASSLVEPDNSPLHF	TGTGCCAGCAGCTTAGTGGAGCCGGACAATTCACCCCTCCACTTT
few	TRBV20-1	TRBJ1-6	-	CSAHRETNNSPLHF	TGCAGTGCTCACCGGGAGACAAATAATTCACCCCTCCACTTT
-	TRBV29-1	TRBJ1-2	-	CSVEGQGGGYTF	TGCAGCGTTGAAGGCCAGGGCGGCGGCTACACCTTC
few	TRBV20-1	TRBJ2-7	TRBD1	CSANGQGPYSYEQYF	TGCAGTGCCAACGGACAGGGACCTTACTCCTACGAGCAGTACTTC
once	TRBV30	TRBJ1-1	-	CAWKRGSNTEAFF	TGTGCCTGGAAAAGGGGTTCTAACACTGAAGCTTTCTTT
few	TRBV4-1	TRBJ2-3	-	CASSQGYGTDTQYF	TGCGCCAGCAGCCAGGGCTACGGCACAGATACGCAGTATTTT
-	TRBV3-1	TRBJ1-3	-	CASSSGDSGNTIYF	TGTGCCAGCAGTTCAGGGGACTCTGGAAACACCATATATTTT
-	TRBV9	TRBJ1-6	-	CASSVGGVNSPLHF	TGTGCCAGCAGCGTTGGGGGTGTTAATTCACCCCTCCACTTT
few	TRBV12-3/TRBV12-4	TRBJ2-4	TRBD2	CASSRLGLGWQGNIQYF	TGTGCCAGCTCCCGGTTGGGACTAGGGTGGCAAGGAAACATTCAGTACTTC
-	TRBV10-3	TRBJ1-1	TRBD1	CAISAGTGTFLEAFF	TGTGCCATCAGTGCCGGGACAGGGACCTTTCTCGAAGCTTTCTTT
few	TRBV15	TRBJ1-5	-	CATSRDQGQGQPQHF	TGTGCCACCAGCAGAGATCAAGGGCAGGGTCAGCCCCAGCATTTT
few	TRBV14	TRBJ2-1	-	CASSQTVTGRRYNEQFF	TGTGCCAGCAGCCAAACTGTCACGGGACGTCGGTACAATGAGCAGTTCTTC
-	TRBV12-3/TRBV12-4	TRBJ1-1	TRBD1	CASSSPGQGVTEAFF	TGTGCCAGCAGTTCCCCGGGACAGGGGGTGACTGAAGCTTTCTTT
-	TRBV21-1	TRBJ2-1	-	CASSDNWAGGSFNEQFF	-
-	TRBV14	TRBJ1-2	-	CASSQAVNNYGYTF	TGTGCCAGCAGCCAAGCGGTCAATAACTATGGCTACACCTTC
-	TRBV9	TRBJ2-7	-	CASSVEESLSSYNEQYF	TGTGCCAGCAGCGTAGAGGAGAGCCTCAGCTCCTACAACGAGCAGTACTTC
-	TRBV12-3/TRBV12-4	TRBJ2-5	-	CASTNGPSRKTQYF	TGTGCCAGCACCAATGGGCCCTCGAGAAAGACCCAGTACTTC
once	TRBV11-1	TRBJ2-7	-	CASAKGGKGHNEQYF	TGTGCCAGCGCAAAGGGGGGCAAGGGTCACAATGAGCAGTACTTC
-	TRBV7-2	TRBJ2-7	-	CASSLNGAPYEQYF	TGTGCCAGCAGCTTAAACGGGGCCCCCTACGAGCAGTACTTC
-	TRBV6-2/TRBV6-3	TRBJ1-6	-	CASLRTPNNSPLHF	TGTGCCAGCCTCAGGACACCAAATAATTCACCCCTCCACTTT
-	TRBV20-1	TRBJ2-2	TRBD2	CSAHSGANTGELFF	TGCAGTGCCCATAGCGGGGCGAACACCGGGGAGCTGTTTTTT
-	TRBV5-6	TRBJ2-4	-	CASSSGLAKNSQYF	TGTGCCAGCAGCTCGGGGTTAGCCAAAAACAGTCAGTACTTC